The subject of this entry is one TCR beta chain. What it binds is unknown. Measured with immunoSEQ multiplex PCR; TCRdb has only the in-frame clones, and not every one. This table holds a few hundred thousand clones, 95% found once. This sample is drawn from a study of shared clonotypes between healthy human individuals. For the study at large: Each donor's CD8 memory used one plate, CD8 naive two, each CD4 subset three. Study-level points and caveats: Only blood samples were collected, and tissue repertoires likely differ.

V was shortened by 3 bases and J by 1 base, with 13 bases between the two germline ends. CDR1 SNHLY and CDR2 FYNNEI come from the germline V gene. This CDR3 region has 16 residues. Naive CD8 cells comprised CD45RO-negative, CCR7-positively selected cells, excluding terminally differentiated effector memory CD45RA+ cells. The sequence derives from a woman aged 25 to 39 in good health. The source material was naive CD8+ T cells sorted from blood. The chain carries TRBV2 and TRBJ2-1; D is uncertain. DNA for the CDR3: TGTGCCAGCAGTGACCATAGCATCGGGTCCTACAATGAGCAGTTCTTC. Residues: CASSDHSIGSYNEQFF.